The subject of this entry is one TCR beta chain. Its antigen is not identified. There are 15 residues in the CDR3. The germline V gene has CDR1 MNHEY and CDR2 SVGEGT. V shed 2 bases, J shed 7 bases, and the junction held 9 bases outside the gene matches. This specimen comes from a study of identical twins. Study results and caveats: Models underestimated TCR alpha sharing (out-of-frame) in monozygotic twins. The authors drew conclusions from cross-sectional statistical analysis rather than following the same donors.

TCRdb re-analysed the 5' RACE reads in MiXCR, keeping a single row per CDR3 protein. The profile shows fewer than 800,000 distinct CDR3 sequences, around 7.5% of them singletons. Each donor was a healthy Caucasian. A further study also used this sample, focusing on yellow fever vaccine responses in identical twins.

The rearrangement uses TRBV6-2 or TRBV6-3 and TRBJ2-5, with 8 bases matching TRBD2. The clonotype was recovered from a woman between 18 and 30 years old in good health. Sequencing was performed on PBMCs. CDR3 bases: TGTGCCAGCAGTTACACGGCGGGGGGCCCCGCGACCCAGTACTTC. Translation gives CASSYTAGGPATQYF.